This T cell receptor beta chain was profiled in a study of response to subunit inactivated influenza vaccine. Trimming removed 0 bases from V and 0 bases from J, with 7 bases in between. Germline values: CDR1 ENHRY, CDR2 SYGVKD. CDR3 length: 15 amino acids. TCRdb independently ran MiXCR on the RT-PCR reads; one entry per CDR3 protein. The profile shows around 570,000 distinct CDR3 sequences, around 11% of them singletons. This clonotype has at least ten counts. Separately, the same data were catalogued under a study of T cells expressing NK-cell markers. This second study notes: What made the TCR beta cDNA was 5'RACE template switching with UMIs.

The source was PBMCs from blood, collected on the day of vaccination. The chain links TRBV10-3 to TRBJ2-3, with D hard to call. The clonotype comes from a man aged 45-60 years who received an inactivated influenza vaccine. The CDR3 protein is CAISESYVSTDTQYF. The DNA of the CDR3 is TGTGCCATCAGTGAGTCCTACGTAAGCACAGATACGCAGTATTTT.